This T cell receptor (beta chain) was retrieved from a study of vaccination effects on CD4 cells after COVID-19. Study-wide findings and caveats: Few convalescent patients were included, and no early post-infection timepoints were sampled.

Viral peptide pool expansion of antigen-specific CD4+ T cells preceded sequencing in the ViraFEST assay. A roughly 10-day culture period preceded the isolation of CD4+ T cells. It was between March and December 2020 that the person had a SARS-CoV-2 infection confirmed by PCR. Here immunoSEQ multiplex PCR was the method, and the copy in TCRdb shows in-frame clones only, minus some. Of tens of thousands of clones listed, around 70% are singletons. A word on this clone: Antigen: not known.

Looked up from germline, CDR1 is SGDLS and CDR2 is YYNGEE. The V end lost 3 bases, the J end lost 3 bases, and 15 bases lay between the germline ends. The CDR3 has 15 residues. The J gene is TRBJ1-1, the V gene TRBV9; D remains unclear. The source material was CD4+ T cells from PBMCs cultured with HIV peptides, sampled before COVID-19 vaccination. Subset here: HIV-1 Nef peptide pool negative control/reference culture. This sequence originates from a human donor who had a prior SARS-CoV-2 infection. CDR3 nucleotide sequence: TGTGCCAGCAGCGGAAGAGCAGCGCCTGACACTGAAGCTTTCTTT. Amino acid sequence: CASSGRAAPDTEAFF.